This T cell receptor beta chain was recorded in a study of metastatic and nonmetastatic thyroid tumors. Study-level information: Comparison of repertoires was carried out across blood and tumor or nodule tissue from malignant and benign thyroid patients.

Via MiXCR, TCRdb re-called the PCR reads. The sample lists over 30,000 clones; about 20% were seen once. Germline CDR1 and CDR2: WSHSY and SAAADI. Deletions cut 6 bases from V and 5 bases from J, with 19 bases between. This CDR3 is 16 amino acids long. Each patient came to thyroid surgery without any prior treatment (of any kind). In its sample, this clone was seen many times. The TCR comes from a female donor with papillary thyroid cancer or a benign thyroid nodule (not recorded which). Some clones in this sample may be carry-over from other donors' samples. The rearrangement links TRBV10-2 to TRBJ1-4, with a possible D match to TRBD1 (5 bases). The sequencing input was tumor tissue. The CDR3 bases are TGCGCCAGCAGCGCCGGGGCACCGCATACCAATGAAAAACTGTTTTTT. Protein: CASSAGAPHTNEKLFF.